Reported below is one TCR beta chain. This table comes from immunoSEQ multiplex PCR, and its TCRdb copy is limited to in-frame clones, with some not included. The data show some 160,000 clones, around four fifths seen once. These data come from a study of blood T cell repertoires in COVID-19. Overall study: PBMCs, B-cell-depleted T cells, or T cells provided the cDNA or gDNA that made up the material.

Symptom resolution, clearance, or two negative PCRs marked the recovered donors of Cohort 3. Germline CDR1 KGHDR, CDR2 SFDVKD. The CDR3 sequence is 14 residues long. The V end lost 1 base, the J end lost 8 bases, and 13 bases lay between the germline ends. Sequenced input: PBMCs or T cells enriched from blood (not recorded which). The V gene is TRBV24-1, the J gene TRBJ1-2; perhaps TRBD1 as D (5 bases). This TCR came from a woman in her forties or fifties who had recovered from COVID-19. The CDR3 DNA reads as TGTGCCACCAGTGATTTTACCAGGGTCTGGGGCTACACCTTC. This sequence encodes CATSDFTRVWGYTF.